This is a list of T cell receptor beta chains from one sample in a study of shared clonotypes between healthy human individuals. The protocol was immunoSEQ multiplex PCR, while the TCRdb copy is restricted to in-frame clones and leaves out a portion. This sample has a few hundred thousand clones, with approximately 97% found just once. The sample was naive CD4+ T cells sorted from blood. Every receptor here comes from a woman in her 30s in good health. Each CDR3 is given with its conserved first and last residue. The D gene is left open where the match is weak. Size is stated for part of the rows, as once, few or many counts, or as a class when the clone is expanded.

j_call,clone_size,v_call,d_call,cdr3_nt,cdr3_aa
TRBJ2-7,.,TRBV6-1,.,TGTGCCAGCAGTGAAATGACTGGACTCTCCCTCGAGCAGTACTTC,CASSEMTGLSLEQYF
TRBJ2-5,.,TRBV5-1,.,TGCGCCAGCGGCGGGCCCCAAGAGACCCAGTACTTC,CASGGPQETQYF
TRBJ1-2,.,TRBV27,.,TGTGCCAGCAGTTCCCCATCGCGGGGTCGTGGCTACACCTTC,CASSSPSRGRGYTF
TRBJ2-3,.,TRBV14,.,TGTGCCAGCAGCCAAGAGGCGACGGGAGAAACAGATACGCAGTATTTT,CASSQEATGETDTQYF
TRBJ2-1,.,TRBV6-6,TRBD2,TGTGCCAGCAGTTACGGGGTGAGGGCAGCGGGAGACGAGTTCTTC,CASSYGVRAAGDEFF
TRBJ2-7,.,TRBV6-4,.,TGTGCCAGCAACACCGGGGCTGACGAGCAGTACTTC,CASNTGADEQYF
TRBJ1-2,.,TRBV2,TRBD1,TGTGCCAGCAGTGAGGGACAGGGGGTACATTGGGGCTACACCTTC,CASSEGQGVHWGYTF
TRBJ1-1,.,TRBV5-1,.,TGCGCCAGCAGCTTGGGAGATAGGGTTGCCGTGAACACTGAAGCTTTCTTT,CASSLGDRVAVNTEAFF
TRBJ2-7,.,TRBV7-9,TRBD1,TGTGCCAGCAGAGACGACACGGTCCGGGACAGGGGGGAGCAGTACTTC,CASRDDTVRDRGEQYF
TRBJ2-2,.,TRBV5-4,TRBD1,TGTGCCAGCAGCTTGAAGGGGAAGGGGGCGACCGGGGAGCTGTTTTTT,CASSLKGKGATGELFF
TRBJ2-2,once,TRBV27,.,TGTGCCAGCAGTCCATACACCGGGGAGCTGTTTTTT,CASSPYTGELFF
TRBJ2-1,.,TRBV20-1,.,TGCAGTGCTTGGATTAACAATGAGCAGTTCTTC,CSAWINNEQFF
TRBJ1-2,.,TRBV28,TRBD1,TGTGCCAGCAGTTGGGACAGGGGGCGGAACTATGGCTACACCTTC,CASSWDRGRNYGYTF
TRBJ2-5,.,TRBV12-2,.,TGTGCAAGTCGCTTAGGGGGACATAACCAAGAGACCCAGTACTTC,CASRLGGHNQETQYF
TRBJ1-4,.,TRBV28,TRBD1,TGTGCCAGCAGTTCGACGACAGGGGGCGGAAAACTGTTTTTT,CASSSTTGGGKLFF
TRBJ1-2,once,TRBV20-1,.,TGCAGTGCTAGAGATATCGAAGGCTACACCTTC,CSARDIEGYTF
TRBJ2-2,.,TRBV7-9,.,TGTGCCAGCAGCAGATCGAACACCGGGGAGCTGTTTTTT,CASSRSNTGELFF
TRBJ2-7,.,TRBV5-1,TRBD1,TGCGCCAGCAGCTCCCGGACAGGGCCTTCCTACGAGCAGTACTTC,CASSSRTGPSYEQYF
TRBJ2-7,.,TRBV4-1,.,TGCGCCAGCAGCCAAGGGCCGCAGGGATTGAGCTCCTACGAGCAGTACTTC,CASSQGPQGLSSYEQYF
TRBJ1-2,.,TRBV4-3,.,TGCGCCAGCAGCCAAGAACGAGGCTACACCTTC,CASSQERGYTF
TRBJ2-1,.,TRBV2,TRBD2,TGTGCCAGCAGGGAAACTAGCGTTGTTATGAATGAGCAGTTCTTC,CASRETSVVMNEQFF
TRBJ2-1,.,TRBV4-1,TRBD2,TGCGCCAGCAGCCGAATACTAGCGGAAGCCTACAATGAGCAGTTCTTC,CASSRILAEAYNEQFF
TRBJ2-2,.,TRBV6-6,TRBD1,TGTGCCAGCAGACCCGGACAGGCCACCGGGGAGCTGTTTTTT,CASRPGQATGELFF
TRBJ2-7,.,TRBV6-1,.,TGTGCCAGCAGTACCTACGGGGCACAGAACTACGAGCAGTACTTC,CASSTYGAQNYEQYF
TRBJ2-2,.,TRBV19,TRBD2,TGTGCCAGTAGTCTAGCGGGGGGAACCGGGGAGCTGTTTTTT,CASSLAGGTGELFF
TRBJ2-1,.,TRBV6-1,.,TGTGCCAGCAGTGAAGCGCGGCGCTGGGTAGAGCAGTTCTTC,CASSEARRWVEQFF
TRBJ2-7,.,TRBV10-3,.,TGTGCCATCAGTGAGGCAGGGTCGCGCGAGCAGTACTTC,CAISEAGSREQYF
TRBJ2-7,.,TRBV11-2,.,TGTGCCAGCAGCTTAGCCCCACTACCTCTCTCCTACGAGCAGTACTTC,CASSLAPLPLSYEQYF
TRBJ1-4,.,TRBV7-2,.,TGTGCCAGCAGCTTATGGGGGGGGCAGGAAAAACTGTTTTTT,CASSLWGGQEKLFF
TRBJ2-2,.,TRBV27,TRBD2,TGTGCCAGCAGGCCCCACCCGGGACTAGCGGGAGGGAACACCGGGGAGCTGTTTTTT,CASRPHPGLAGGNTGELFF
TRBJ2-6,once,TRBV28,.,TGTGCCAGCAGAGCCAGTGGGGCCAACGTCCTGACTTTC,CASRASGANVLTF
TRBJ2-7,.,TRBV7-6,.,TGTGCCAGCAGCTTAGGTCAGGGGGGTCGCGAGCAGTACTTC,CASSLGQGGREQYF
TRBJ2-5,.,TRBV6-5,TRBD1,TGTGCCAGCAGTCGGACAGGCTTGGGAAAGCAGTACTTC,CASSRTGLGKQYF
TRBJ2-7,.,TRBV5-5,.,TGTGCCAGCAGTTATAGCGCGCCTAACTCCTACGAGCAGTACTTC,CASSYSAPNSYEQYF
TRBJ2-5,.,TRBV28,TRBD2,TGTGCCAGCAGTTTAGCCGAAGGACTAGCGGGGGGGAAGACCCAGTACTTC,CASSLAEGLAGGKTQYF
TRBJ2-2,once,TRBV5-4,.,TGTGCCAGCAGCTTGCAGGGAGACGGCACCGGGGAGCTGTTTTTT,CASSLQGDGTGELFF
TRBJ2-7,.,TRBV11-3,TRBD2,TGTGCCAGCAGCTTAGAGTACCTAGCGGGAGGTAACGAGCAGTACTTC,CASSLEYLAGGNEQYF
TRBJ2-5,.,TRBV2,TRBD1,TGTGCCAGCAGAGGGGGACAGGGTCTTTTGACCCAGTACTTC,CASRGGQGLLTQYF
TRBJ1-3,.,TRBV7-9,.,TGTGCCAGCAGCTTAGCAGGAAACACCATATATTTT,CASSLAGNTIYF
TRBJ1-5,.,TRBV7-2,.,TGTGCCAGCAGCTTGACAGGTGGCAATCAGCCCCAGCATTTT,CASSLTGGNQPQHF
TRBJ1-5,once,TRBV21-1,.,TGTGCCAGCAGCGCGAGGGGCCGGAGGAAATGTCAGCCCCAGCATTTT,CASSARGRRKCQPQHF
TRBJ1-5,.,TRBV30,.,TGTGCCTGGAGTGTAACTTCGGGTATGCAGCCCCAGCATTTT,CAWSVTSGMQPQHF
TRBJ2-5,.,TRBV5-1,.,TGCGCCAGCAGCTTGGCGCGGGAAGGGTCGGAGACCCAGTACTTC,CASSLAREGSETQYF
TRBJ1-5,once,TRBV19,TRBD1,TGTGCCAGTAGTCCTGGACAGGGCAATCAGCCCCAGCATTTT,CASSPGQGNQPQHF
TRBJ1-4,.,TRBV5-4,TRBD1,TGTGCCAGCAGCTCAGGGGGCTGGGACGAAAAACTGTTTTTT,CASSSGGWDEKLFF
TRBJ1-5,.,TRBV19,.,TGTGCCAGTAGTATACGGTACAATCAGCCCCAGCATTTT,CASSIRYNQPQHF
TRBJ2-7,.,TRBV7-9,.,TGTGCCAGCAGCAACTGGACGGGAAACTACGAGCAGTACTTC,CASSNWTGNYEQYF
TRBJ2-2,.,TRBV7-6,.,TGTGCCAGCAGCTTAAACGAGGGTTCGAACACCGGGGAGCTGTTTTTT,CASSLNEGSNTGELFF
TRBJ2-1,.,TRBV21-1,.,TGTGCCAGCAGCAAAACCCGTGCTATTTCCTACAATGAGCAGTTCTTC,CASSKTRAISYNEQFF
TRBJ2-6,.,TRBV5-6,.,TGTGCCAGCAGCTTGGTGGCAGCCTCTGGGGCCAACGTCCTGACTTTC,CASSLVAASGANVLTF
TRBJ2-1,.,TRBV19,TRBD2,TGTGCCAGTAGTATACTGGCGGGGGGGTCCTACAATGAGCAGTTCTTC,CASSILAGGSYNEQFF
TRBJ2-7,.,TRBV11-2,TRBD1,TGTGCCAGCAGCCCGGGACAGGGGGCCTACGAGCAGTACTTC,CASSPGQGAYEQYF
TRBJ2-2,.,TRBV5-4,.,TGTGCCAGCACCCGGGTGGGCACCGGGGAGCTGTTTTTT,CASTRVGTGELFF